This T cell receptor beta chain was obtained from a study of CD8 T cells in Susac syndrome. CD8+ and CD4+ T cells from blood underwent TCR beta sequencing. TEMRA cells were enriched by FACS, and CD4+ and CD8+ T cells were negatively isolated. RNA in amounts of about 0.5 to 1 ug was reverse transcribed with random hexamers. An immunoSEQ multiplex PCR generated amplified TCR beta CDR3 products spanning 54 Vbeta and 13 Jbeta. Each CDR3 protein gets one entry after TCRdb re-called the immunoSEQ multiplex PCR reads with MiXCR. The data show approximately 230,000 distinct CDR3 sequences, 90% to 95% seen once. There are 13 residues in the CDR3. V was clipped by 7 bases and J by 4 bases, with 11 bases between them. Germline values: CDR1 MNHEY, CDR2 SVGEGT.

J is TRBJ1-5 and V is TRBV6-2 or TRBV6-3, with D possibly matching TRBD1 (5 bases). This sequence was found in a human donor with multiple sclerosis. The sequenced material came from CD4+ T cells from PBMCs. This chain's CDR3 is CASTRDWNQPQHF. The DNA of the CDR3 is TGTGCCAGCACCCGGGACTGGAATCAGCCCCAGCATTTT.